A selection of T cell receptor beta chains follows, all from one sample in a study of blood T cell repertoires in COVID-19. Here immunoSEQ multiplex PCR was the method, and the copy in TCRdb shows in-frame clones only, minus some. The data contain over 80,000 clones, roughly 86% of them seen just once; the ten biggest clones take up 9% to 12%. Sequenced sample: peripheral blood. Receptors originate from a middle-aged man with acute or convalescent COVID-19. Both conserved end residues are part of each CDR3. Each record gives: V gene, clone size, J gene, D gene, CDR3 DNA, CDR3 protein. D genes are given only for firm matches. Clone size, where shown, is once, few, many, or a class for clones that have expanded.

V gene: TRBV6-5
clone size: NA
J gene: TRBJ2-7
D gene: NA
CDR3 DNA: TGTGCCAGCAGTTGGAACTATGACTCCGAGCAGTACTTC
CDR3 protein: CASSWNYDSEQYF

V gene: TRBV5-1
clone size: NA
J gene: TRBJ2-1
D gene: NA
CDR3 DNA: TGCGCCAGCAGCTTGCTCCGACTAGGAGACCATGAGCAGTTCTTC
CDR3 protein: CASSLLRLGDHEQFF

V gene: TRBV6-5
clone size: NA
J gene: TRBJ2-7
D gene: TRBD2
CDR3 DNA: TGTGCCAGCAGTTACGAACTAGCGGGTCTTAACGAGCAGTACTTC
CDR3 protein: CASSYELAGLNEQYF

V gene: TRBV6-6
clone size: NA
J gene: TRBJ2-7
D gene: NA
CDR3 DNA: TGTGCCAGCAGTCAGCTTCCGTTCCTACGGGAGACCATCCACGAGCAGTACTTC
CDR3 protein: CASSQLPFLRETIHEQYF

V gene: TRBV19
clone size: NA
J gene: TRBJ2-1
D gene: TRBD2
CDR3 DNA: TGTGCCAGTAGTATATATGGGACTAGGTCCTACAATGAGCAGTTCTTC
CDR3 protein: CASSIYGTRSYNEQFF

V gene: TRBV4-1
clone size: NA
J gene: TRBJ1-1
D gene: NA
CDR3 DNA: TGCGCCAGCAGCCAAGATTCTCAGGGGCTGAAACCTTTCTTT
CDR3 protein: CASSQDSQGLKPFF

V gene: TRBV9
clone size: once
J gene: TRBJ2-1
D gene: TRBD1
CDR3 DNA: TGTGCCAGCAGCCCCCGACAGGGCTACAATGAGCAGTTCTTC
CDR3 protein: CASSPRQGYNEQFF

V gene: TRBV19
clone size: NA
J gene: TRBJ2-5
D gene: NA
CDR3 DNA: TGTGCCAGTAGAAGAGGATGGGGGCAGGGCCGGCAAGAGACCCAGTACTTC
CDR3 protein: CASRRGWGQGRQETQYF

V gene: TRBV3-1/TRBV3-2
clone size: NA
J gene: TRBJ1-1
D gene: NA
CDR3 DNA: TGTGCCAGCAGCCAAGTAGCAGGGTGGAACACTGAAGCTTTCTTT
CDR3 protein: CASSQVAGWNTEAFF

V gene: TRBV3-1/TRBV3-2
clone size: NA
J gene: TRBJ2-3
D gene: NA
CDR3 DNA: TGTGCCAGCAGCCACCGAGCAGATACGCAGTATTTT
CDR3 protein: CASSHRADTQYF

V gene: TRBV6-5
clone size: NA
J gene: TRBJ2-5
D gene: NA
CDR3 DNA: TGTGCCAGCAGTCCCCGGGGGGCTGAAGAGACCCAGTACTTC
CDR3 protein: CASSPRGAEETQYF

V gene: TRBV11-3
clone size: few
J gene: TRBJ1-2
D gene: TRBD1
CDR3 DNA: TGTGCCAGCAGCTTGGGGGACAGGCGGACTAACTATGGCTACACCTTC
CDR3 protein: CASSLGDRRTNYGYTF

V gene: TRBV14
clone size: NA
J gene: TRBJ1-1
D gene: TRBD1
CDR3 DNA: TGTGCCAGCAGCCTCACAGGGGGCACTGAAGCTTTCTTT
CDR3 protein: CASSLTGGTEAFF

V gene: TRBV2
clone size: NA
J gene: TRBJ2-2
D gene: TRBD1
CDR3 DNA: TGTGCCAGCAGAGCACTTGGGACAGGGTATGGCGGGGAGCTGTTTTTT
CDR3 protein: CASRALGTGYGGELFF

V gene: TRBV11-2
clone size: NA
J gene: TRBJ2-5
D gene: TRBD1
CDR3 DNA: TGTGCCAGCAGTACGACAGGGGCCGGGGAGACCCAGTACTTC
CDR3 protein: CASSTTGAGETQYF

V gene: TRBV7-8
clone size: NA
J gene: TRBJ2-6
D gene: TRBD1
CDR3 DNA: TGTGCCAGCAGCCGAGGGACAGGGAGCTCTGGGGCCAACGTCCTGACTTTC
CDR3 protein: CASSRGTGSSGANVLTF

V gene: TRBV29-1
clone size: NA
J gene: TRBJ2-1
D gene: TRBD2
CDR3 DNA: TGCAGCGTTAGAAAGATAGCGGGGGGGTCTAACAATGAGCAGTTCTTC
CDR3 protein: CSVRKIAGGSNNEQFF

V gene: TRBV11-2
clone size: NA
J gene: TRBJ2-2
D gene: NA
CDR3 DNA: TGTGCCAGCAACACCTGGTATGGAGCCGCGAACACCGGGGAGCTGTTTTTT
CDR3 protein: CASNTWYGAANTGELFF

V gene: TRBV2
clone size: NA
J gene: TRBJ1-2
D gene: NA
CDR3 DNA: TGTGCCAGCTTAGAGGCGAGGGACTATGGCTACACCTTC
CDR3 protein: CASLEARDYGYTF

V gene: TRBV4-2
clone size: NA
J gene: TRBJ2-2
D gene: TRBD2
CDR3 DNA: TGTGCCAGCAGCCAAGACCCCCTCGGGGCGGGAGTGGGTACCGGGGAGCTGTTTTTT
CDR3 protein: CASSQDPLGAGVGTGELFF

V gene: TRBV19
clone size: NA
J gene: TRBJ2-1
D gene: NA
CDR3 DNA: TGTGCCAGTAGTATACCCCCGGGAACCCACAATGAGCAGTTCTTC
CDR3 protein: CASSIPPGTHNEQFF

V gene: TRBV10-2
clone size: NA
J gene: TRBJ2-3
D gene: TRBD2
CDR3 DNA: TGCGCCAGCAGCTCCCTAGAGCGGGAGGGCCCAGATACGCAGTATTTT
CDR3 protein: CASSSLEREGPDTQYF

V gene: TRBV7-9
clone size: NA
J gene: TRBJ2-7
D gene: NA
CDR3 DNA: TGTGCCAGCAGCATCACAGGAGAATACGAGCAGTACTTC
CDR3 protein: CASSITGEYEQYF

V gene: TRBV29-1
clone size: NA
J gene: TRBJ1-4
D gene: NA
CDR3 DNA: TGCAGCGTTACGCGGGCAACTAATGAAAAACTGTTTTTT
CDR3 protein: CSVTRATNEKLFF

V gene: TRBV6-1
clone size: NA
J gene: TRBJ1-5
D gene: NA
CDR3 DNA: TGTGCCAGCAGTGAGAGGGTGAGCAATCAGCCCCAGCATTTT
CDR3 protein: CASSERVSNQPQHF

V gene: TRBV6-6
clone size: NA
J gene: TRBJ2-1
D gene: TRBD1
CDR3 DNA: TGTGCCAGCAGTCCGGGACAGGGCGGCCTAAGACAACTCTTC
CDR3 protein: CASSPGQGGLRQLF

V gene: TRBV5-1
clone size: NA
J gene: TRBJ2-7
D gene: NA
CDR3 DNA: TGCGCCAGCAGCTTGGAGGGGACACACTACGAGCAGTACTTC
CDR3 protein: CASSLEGTHYEQYF